What follows are 9 T cell receptor beta chains derived from one specimen sequenced in a study of cytomegalovirus exposure and HLA in healthy donors. Vbeta (60) and Jbeta (13) primers were used in the PCR. Sequencing was performed with immunoSEQ multiplex PCR; in TCRdb, only in-frame clones are kept and a portion is missing. The sample lists 200,000 to 250,000 clones, about three quarters seen once, with approximately 2.6% in the top ten. Sequenced sample: PBMCs. The source of these receptors is an older woman in good health and CMV-seropositive.

For this clone: Other nucleotide sequences from this sample produce the same CDR3. The chain carries TRBV29-1 and TRBJ1-5; TRBD1 aligns across 8 bases. V shed 6 bases and J 6 bases; nucleotides not matched to a gene: 4. The CDR3 has 12 amino acids. Germline values: CDR1 SQVTM, CDR2 ANQGSEA. The CDR3 DNA reads TGCAGCGTAGGACAGGGAAGTCAGCCCCAGCATTTT. This codes for CSVGQGSQPQHF.

This clone has just one count. The chain uses TRBV5-1 and TRBJ1-1; no reliable D call. Germline V lookup: CDR1 SGHRS, CDR2 YFSETQ. With 0 bases removed from V and 4 bases from J, the gap between germline ends came to 13 bases. The CDR3 runs to 15 residues. CDR3 coding DNA: TGCGCCAGCAGCTTGGGTGGCGGGGAGGGCACTGAAGCTTTCTTT. Its translation is CASSLGGGEGTEAFF.

V is TRBV6-5 and J is TRBJ1-1; tentatively, D is TRBD1 (6 bases). V lost 2 bases, J lost 3 bases, and 13 bases lay in between. The CDR3 contains 15 residues. CDR1 MNHEY and CDR2 SVGAGI come from the germline V gene. CDR3 region: CASSYQGKLDTEAFF. CDR3 DNA: TGTGCCAGCAGTTACCAGGGGAAGCTGGACACTGAAGCTTTCTTT.

The chain carries TRBV14 and TRBJ2-5, with a tentative D call TRBD1 (6 bases). This CDR3 spans 14 amino acids. Trimming removed 4 bases from V and 5 bases from J, with 14 bases in between. The germline gives CDR1 SGHDN, CDR2 FVKESK. The CDR3 region is CASSRTQGGETQYF. CDR3 in DNA: TGTGCCAGCAGCCGAACACAGGGTGGGGAGACCCAGTACTTC.

The rearrangement joins TRBV19 to TRBJ1-1; D is ambiguous. V lost 1 base, J lost 0 bases, and 6 bases lay in between. This CDR3 comprises 14 residues. Per the germline V gene, CDR1 is LNHDA and CDR2 is SQIVND (reference sequence). The CDR3 here is CASSIGRVNTEAFF. Written as DNA, the CDR3 is TGTGCCAGTAGTATAGGGAGGGTGAACACTGAAGCTTTCTTT.

The J gene is TRBJ2-1, the V gene TRBV7-2; 7 positions match TRBD2. V gave up 1 base and J gave up 1 base; unmatched junction bases: 4. The CDR3 has 16 amino acids. The V gene's germline CDR1 is SGHTA and CDR2 FQGNSA. The CDR3 sequence: CASSLGSGVSYNEQFF. DNA for the CDR3: TGTGCCAGCAGCTTAGGGAGCGGGGTTTCCTACAATGAGCAGTTCTTC.

The chain's CDR3 is CASSASGTGGPRVADTQYF. The CDR3 region has the DNA TGTGCCAGCAGCGCATCCGGGACAGGGGGCCCGAGGGTGGCAGATACGCAGTATTTT. The rearrangement uses TRBV9 and TRBJ2-3; 12 nucleotides match TRBD1. This CDR3 spans 19 amino acids. Trimming cost V 3 bases and J 4 bases; bases outside gene matches: 15. Germline assignment: CDR1 SGDLS and CDR2 YYNGEE. Looking up the rest from reference TRBV9 and TRBJ2-3 gives the full variable domain: DSGVTQTPKHLITATGQRVTLRCSPRSGDLSVYWYQQSLDQGLQFLIQYYNGEERAKGNILERFSAQQFPDLHSELNLSSLELGDSALYFCASSASGTGGPRVADTQYFGPGTRLTVL.

The V and J genes are TRBV28 and TRBJ1-2; D may be TRBD1 (6 bases). V lost 7 bases and J 8 bases, leaving 26 bases between the germline ends. Germline V gene sequence: CDR1 MDHEN, CDR2 SYDVKM. The CDR3 is 16 residues long. The CDR3 DNA is TGTGCCAGCACCACTCCTTTCCCTTCAGCAGGGGACGGCTACACCTTC. Translated: CASTTPFPSAGDGYTF.

The chain joins TRBV6-6 to TRBJ1-5; 9 bases match TRBD1. With V trimmed by 5 bases and J by 7 bases, 12 bases remained unmatched. Germline V lookup: CDR1 MNHNY, CDR2 SVGAGI (reference sequence). There are 16 residues in the CDR3. The CDR3 bases are TGTGCCAGCAGTCAAGGGACAGGGATCTCACGGCAGCCCCAGCATTTT. Its protein is CASSQGTGISRQPQHF.